A single T cell receptor beta chain is shown here with its context. Antigen specificity is unknown. These data come from a study of blood T cells in healthy people across ages. Per the germline V gene, CDR1 is LGHNA and CDR2 is YSLEER. Trimming removed 0 bases from V and 9 bases from J, with 12 bases in between. The CDR3 runs 15 residues. Study outcomes and limitations: Diversity figures based on one million T cells were deemed too low. Since the PBMCs were unsorted, naive and antigen-experienced cells could not be conclusively compared.

Per-sample yields of isolated PBMCs were at least 6.5 million. Then a second PCR, running roughly 7 to 11 cycles, was carried out with a sample-barcoded 5' primer and a J-beta primer mix. All samples gave at least 2.5 million CDR3-containing paired-end reads. One entry per CDR3 protein results from TCRdb running MiXCR on the 5' RACE reads. The sample holds hundreds of thousands of distinct CDR3 sequences, 55% to 70% seen once. The source is a man aged 25 to 45 in good health. The sequenced sample was blood. The rearrangement links TRBV4-3 to TRBJ1-6; D ambiguous. The DNA for the CDR3 is TGCGCCAGCAGCCAAGATAGGGTAGAAGGTTCACCCCTCCACTTT. Its translation is CASSQDRVEGSPLHF.